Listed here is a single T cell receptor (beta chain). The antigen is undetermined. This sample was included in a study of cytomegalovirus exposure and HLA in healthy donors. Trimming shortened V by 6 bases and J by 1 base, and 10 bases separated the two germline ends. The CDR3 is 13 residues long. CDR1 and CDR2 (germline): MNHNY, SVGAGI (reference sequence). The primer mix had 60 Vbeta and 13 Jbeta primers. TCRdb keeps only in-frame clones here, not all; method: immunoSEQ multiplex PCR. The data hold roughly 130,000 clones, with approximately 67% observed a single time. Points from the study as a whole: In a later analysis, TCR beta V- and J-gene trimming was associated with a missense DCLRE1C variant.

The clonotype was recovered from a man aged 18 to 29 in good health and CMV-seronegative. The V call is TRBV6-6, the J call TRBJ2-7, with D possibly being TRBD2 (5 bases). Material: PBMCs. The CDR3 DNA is TGTGCCAGCAGCCGAGGGATTTCCTACGAGCAGTACTTC. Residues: CASSRGISYEQYF.